This paragraph reports one T cell receptor (beta chain). Its antigen is currently unknown. As for time point: neoterminal ileum biopsy at postoperative endoscopy, about 6 months after surgery. V dropped 3 bases and J dropped 5 bases, with 8 bases sitting between them. The CDR3 length is 13 residues. Per the germline V gene, CDR1 is KGHSH and CDR2 is LQKENI. This sample was taken from a study of T cell repertoires in ileal Crohn's disease. Notes on the study in general: Within the first postoperative year, endoscopy came at median around 7 months. Mucosal expansions were suggested to be mainly CD8 T cells. Compared with non-smokers, active smokers at surgery showed more clonal expansions.

Around 0.55 micrograms of biopsy DNA per sample underwent TCRB immunosequencing. The assay was immunoSEQ multiplex PCR, and TCRdb's table has in-frame clones only and misses some. The profile shows thousands of clones, more than 65% of them singletons. This chain connects TRBV18 to TRBJ2-1; D is possibly TRBD2 (5 bases). The clonotype comes from an adult with Crohn's disease. The specimen was ileal tissue. CDR3 nucleotides: TGTGCCAGCTCACCGTCACTAGACAATGAGCAGTTCTTC. Protein product: CASSPSLDNEQFF.